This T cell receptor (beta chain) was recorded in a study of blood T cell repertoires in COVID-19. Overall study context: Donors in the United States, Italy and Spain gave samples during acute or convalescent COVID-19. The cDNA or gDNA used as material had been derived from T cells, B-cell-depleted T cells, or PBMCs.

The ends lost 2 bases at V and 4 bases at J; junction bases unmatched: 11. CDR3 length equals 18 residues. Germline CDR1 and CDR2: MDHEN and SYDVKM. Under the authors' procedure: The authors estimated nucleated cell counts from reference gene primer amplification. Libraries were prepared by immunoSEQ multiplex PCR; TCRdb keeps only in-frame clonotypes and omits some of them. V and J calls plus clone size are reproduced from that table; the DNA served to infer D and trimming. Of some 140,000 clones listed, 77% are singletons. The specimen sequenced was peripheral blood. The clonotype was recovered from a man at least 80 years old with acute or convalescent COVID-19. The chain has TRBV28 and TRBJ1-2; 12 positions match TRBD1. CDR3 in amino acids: CASSLIGTGGAPSYGYTF. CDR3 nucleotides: TGTGCCAGCAGTTTAATAGGGACAGGGGGCGCTCCCAGCTATGGCTACACCTTC.